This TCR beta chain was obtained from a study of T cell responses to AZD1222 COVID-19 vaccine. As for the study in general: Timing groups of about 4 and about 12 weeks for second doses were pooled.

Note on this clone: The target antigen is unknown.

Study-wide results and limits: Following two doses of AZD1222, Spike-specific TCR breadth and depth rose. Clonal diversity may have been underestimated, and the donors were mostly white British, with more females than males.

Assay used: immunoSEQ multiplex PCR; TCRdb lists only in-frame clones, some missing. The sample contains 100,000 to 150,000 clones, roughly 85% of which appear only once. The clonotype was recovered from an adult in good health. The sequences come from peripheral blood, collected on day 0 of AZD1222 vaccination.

CDR3 sequence reads: CASRQGAGNTIYF. CDR3 sequence (DNA): TGTGCCAGCCGGCAGGGCGCTGGAAACACCATATATTTT. The chain links TRBV25-1 to TRBJ1-3, with a weak D call TRBD1 (5 bases). The germline V gene encodes CDR1 MGHDK and CDR2 SYGVNS. The CDR3 covers 13 residues. Trimming took 8 bases from V and 2 from J, leaving 10 bases between them.